This is a list of T cell receptor beta chains from one sample in a study of blood T cell repertoires in COVID-19. The table came from immunoSEQ multiplex PCR; TCRdb's copy has only in-frame clones and leaves some out. The sample includes approximately 300,000 clones, 75% to 95% of them seen just once. The sample taken for sequencing was peripheral blood. The receptors were sampled from a young woman with COVID-19, enrolled during active disease. Both conserved end residues are part of each CDR3. The order of the fields is clone size, D gene, V gene, J gene, CDR3 DNA, CDR3 protein. A D gene is named only where the DNA matches it firmly. For some rows the clone size is stated as once, few or many, or as a class when expanded; others skip it.

abundance: .
d_gene: TRBD1
v_gene: TRBV5-6
j_gene: TRBJ1-2
CDR3nt: TGTGCCAGCAGCTTGGGTCAGGGGGAATGGTATGGCTACACCTTC
CDR3aa: CASSLGQGEWYGYTF

abundance: .
d_gene: .
v_gene: TRBV6-6
j_gene: TRBJ2-3
CDR3nt: TGTGCCAGCAGACCCCCAAGGGAGGCCACAGATACGCAGTATTTT
CDR3aa: CASRPPREATDTQYF

abundance: .
d_gene: TRBD1
v_gene: TRBV7-3
j_gene: TRBJ1-2
CDR3nt: TGTGCCAGCAGCTCGTACAGGGGATCCAACTATGGCTACACCTTC
CDR3aa: CASSSYRGSNYGYTF

abundance: .
d_gene: TRBD2
v_gene: TRBV7-3
j_gene: TRBJ2-3
CDR3nt: TGTGCCAGCAGTCGGGCGGGAGGCCTCACAGATACGCAGTATTTT
CDR3aa: CASSRAGGLTDTQYF

abundance: .
d_gene: .
v_gene: TRBV19
j_gene: TRBJ1-1
CDR3nt: TGTGCCAGTAGGCTTTCCAGGGATCCCACTGAAGCTTTCTTT
CDR3aa: CASRLSRDPTEAFF

abundance: few
d_gene: .
v_gene: TRBV5-1
j_gene: TRBJ1-3
CDR3nt: TGCGCCAGCAGCCCCCAGGATGGAGGGCCTGGAAACACCATATATTTT
CDR3aa: CASSPQDGGPGNTIYF

abundance: .
d_gene: TRBD2
v_gene: TRBV19
j_gene: TRBJ2-3
CDR3nt: TGTGCCAGTAGTGTGACCGGGACTAGCGGTACCGATACGCAGTATTTT
CDR3aa: CASSVTGTSGTDTQYF

abundance: once
d_gene: TRBD1
v_gene: TRBV7-2
j_gene: TRBJ1-1
CDR3nt: TGTGCCAGCAGGCATGATACGCGGGACAGCTCGGCTTTCTTT
CDR3aa: CASRHDTRDSSAFF

abundance: .
d_gene: TRBD1
v_gene: TRBV10-2
j_gene: TRBJ1-1
CDR3nt: TGCGCCAGCAGGATGGGACAGCCTCTCATGAACACTGAAGCTTTCTTT
CDR3aa: CASRMGQPLMNTEAFF

abundance: few
d_gene: TRBD2
v_gene: TRBV5-1
j_gene: TRBJ2-7
CDR3nt: TGCGCCAGCAGCTTGGAGGGCGGGAGGTACGAGCAGTACTTC
CDR3aa: CASSLEGGRYEQYF

abundance: .
d_gene: .
v_gene: TRBV2
j_gene: TRBJ2-1
CDR3nt: TGTGCCAGCAGACTGGGCCGAAGGCAGTTCTTC
CDR3aa: CASRLGRRQFF

abundance: once
d_gene: TRBD2
v_gene: TRBV4-2
j_gene: TRBJ2-1
CDR3nt: TGTGCCAGCAGCCAACTACACGGACTAGCGGGAGACAATGAGCAGTTCTTC
CDR3aa: CASSQLHGLAGDNEQFF

abundance: .
d_gene: .
v_gene: TRBV29-1
j_gene: TRBJ2-3
CDR3nt: TGCAGCGTTGTTAAGCAGGGACTCTCCACAGATACGCAGTATTTT
CDR3aa: CSVVKQGLSTDTQYF

abundance: .
d_gene: TRBD1
v_gene: TRBV12-5
j_gene: TRBJ1-2
CDR3nt: TGTGCTAGTGGGGACAGGGGGCGCCGTGATGGCTACACCTTC
CDR3aa: CASGDRGRRDGYTF

abundance: few
d_gene: .
v_gene: TRBV19
j_gene: TRBJ1-1
CDR3nt: TGTGCCAGTAGTCCAAGGAGGCCGAGTGGGAACACTGAAGCTTTCTTT
CDR3aa: CASSPRRPSGNTEAFF

abundance: .
d_gene: TRBD2
v_gene: TRBV27
j_gene: TRBJ2-7
CDR3nt: TGTGCCAGCAGTTTCCCGTATCGGGAGGGCCTCCCGAGCTCCTACGAGCAGTACTTC
CDR3aa: CASSFPYREGLPSSYEQYF

abundance: .
d_gene: .
v_gene: TRBV6-5
j_gene: TRBJ1-2
CDR3nt: TGTGCCAGCAGTTCCTCACTAATTGCCTCTGGCTACACCTTC
CDR3aa: CASSSSLIASGYTF

abundance: .
d_gene: TRBD1
v_gene: TRBV28
j_gene: TRBJ1-1
CDR3nt: TGTGCCAGCAGGGGGACAGGGCGAGCCACTGAAGCTTTCTTT
CDR3aa: CASRGTGRATEAFF

abundance: .
d_gene: .
v_gene: TRBV6-1
j_gene: TRBJ1-2
CDR3nt: TGTGCCAGCAGTGACCGACAAGTCCTGATCTACACCTTC
CDR3aa: CASSDRQVLIYTF

abundance: .
d_gene: .
v_gene: TRBV15
j_gene: TRBJ2-3
CDR3nt: TGTGCCACCAGCCGGGACAACCCTAGCACAGATACGCAGTATTTT
CDR3aa: CATSRDNPSTDTQYF

abundance: once
d_gene: .
v_gene: TRBV28
j_gene: TRBJ2-6
CDR3nt: TGTGCCAGCAGTTTCCAGACTCTATACAGGGACCCTGGGGCCAACGTCCTGACTTTC
CDR3aa: CASSFQTLYRDPGANVLTF

abundance: .
d_gene: .
v_gene: TRBV20-1
j_gene: TRBJ1-2
CDR3nt: TGCAGCGCGGGAGGGGGAGGCGGCTACACCTTC
CDR3aa: CSAGGGGGYTF

abundance: .
d_gene: .
v_gene: TRBV5-1
j_gene: TRBJ2-1
CDR3nt: TGCGCCAGCACCATAGGGGATCCCATCCCCAATGAGCAGTTCTTC
CDR3aa: CASTIGDPIPNEQFF

abundance: .
d_gene: TRBD1
v_gene: TRBV3-1/TRBV3-2
j_gene: TRBJ1-1
CDR3nt: TGTGCCAGCAGCCCGACCGGGCGGGACAGGAACACTGAAGCTTTCTTT
CDR3aa: CASSPTGRDRNTEAFF

abundance: .
d_gene: .
v_gene: TRBV7-9
j_gene: TRBJ1-3
CDR3nt: TGTGCCAGCAGCTTAGACAGGGGAAACACCATATATTTT
CDR3aa: CASSLDRGNTIYF

abundance: .
d_gene: TRBD2
v_gene: TRBV27
j_gene: TRBJ2-1
CDR3nt: TGTGCCAGCAGTCAAAGTGTAGCGGGAGATATAGATGAGCAGTTCTTC
CDR3aa: CASSQSVAGDIDEQFF

abundance: .
d_gene: .
v_gene: TRBV19
j_gene: TRBJ2-6
CDR3nt: TGTGCCAGTAGGACGACAGCCTCTGGGGCCAACGTCCTGACTTTC
CDR3aa: CASRTTASGANVLTF

abundance: .
d_gene: .
v_gene: TRBV6-5
j_gene: TRBJ1-2
CDR3nt: TGTGCCAGCATTGACTCGAAGACGGGCTATGGCTACACCTTC
CDR3aa: CASIDSKTGYGYTF

abundance: .
d_gene: .
v_gene: TRBV18
j_gene: TRBJ1-6
CDR3nt: TGTGCCAGCTCACCACCAGGGCATACAGGACCTGATAATTCACCCCTCCACTTT
CDR3aa: CASSPPGHTGPDNSPLHF

abundance: .
d_gene: .
v_gene: TRBV12-3/TRBV12-4
j_gene: TRBJ1-5
CDR3nt: TGTGCCAGCAGCTGGGGAGGCAATCAGCCCCAGCATTTT
CDR3aa: CASSWGGNQPQHF

abundance: .
d_gene: .
v_gene: TRBV5-1
j_gene: TRBJ2-7
CDR3nt: TGCGCCAGCCGAAGCCTCCAGACAGAATACGAGCAGTACTTC
CDR3aa: CASRSLQTEYEQYF

abundance: .
d_gene: TRBD1
v_gene: TRBV5-4
j_gene: TRBJ2-3
CDR3nt: TGTGCCAGCTCCAACAGGGGCCCAGATACGCAGTATTTT
CDR3aa: CASSNRGPDTQYF

abundance: .
d_gene: TRBD1
v_gene: TRBV24-1
j_gene: TRBJ2-1
CDR3nt: TGTGCCACCAGTGGGAGAAGCAGGGGGCGGAATGAGCAGTTCTTC
CDR3aa: CATSGRSRGRNEQFF

abundance: .
d_gene: TRBD1
v_gene: TRBV5-1
j_gene: TRBJ2-3
CDR3nt: TGCGCCAGCAGCTTAACCGGGACAGGGGGCTTCACAGATACGCAGTATTTT
CDR3aa: CASSLTGTGGFTDTQYF

abundance: .
d_gene: TRBD1
v_gene: TRBV4-2
j_gene: TRBJ1-2
CDR3nt: TGTGCCAGCAGCCCCGGACAGGGGAGGATCTATGGCTACACCTTC
CDR3aa: CASSPGQGRIYGYTF

abundance: .
d_gene: .
v_gene: TRBV7-8
j_gene: TRBJ1-2
CDR3nt: TGTGCCAGCAGCTTAGGAGGCCGCCAGCCCTATGGCTACACCTTC
CDR3aa: CASSLGGRQPYGYTF

abundance: .
d_gene: TRBD1
v_gene: TRBV7-2
j_gene: TRBJ2-2
CDR3nt: TGTGCCAGCAGCTTAGTCCTGGGGACAGGGATCACCGGGGAGCTGTTTTTT
CDR3aa: CASSLVLGTGITGELFF

abundance: few
d_gene: .
v_gene: TRBV7-2
j_gene: TRBJ2-3
CDR3nt: TGTGCCAGCAGCGGACAGACCAGCACAGATACGCAGTATTTT
CDR3aa: CASSGQTSTDTQYF

abundance: .
d_gene: .
v_gene: TRBV3-1/TRBV3-2
j_gene: TRBJ1-5
CDR3nt: TGTGCCAGCAGCCGCTCAATAGCGAATCAGCCCCAGCATTTT
CDR3aa: CASSRSIANQPQHF

abundance: .
d_gene: .
v_gene: TRBV7-9
j_gene: TRBJ1-1
CDR3nt: TGTGCCAGCAGCTTAAGACAACAGAACACTGAAGCTTTCTTT
CDR3aa: CASSLRQQNTEAFF

abundance: .
d_gene: .
v_gene: TRBV2
j_gene: TRBJ1-4
CDR3nt: TGTGCCAGCAGCCGAGACCGCCCGGGGGAAAAACTGTTTTTT
CDR3aa: CASSRDRPGEKLFF

abundance: .
d_gene: .
v_gene: TRBV11-2
j_gene: TRBJ1-4
CDR3nt: TGTGCCAGCAGCTCGGATGGCAGGGGAGGGGAAAAACTGTTTTTT
CDR3aa: CASSSDGRGGEKLFF

abundance: .
d_gene: .
v_gene: TRBV5-8
j_gene: TRBJ1-4
CDR3nt: TGTGCCAGCAGCGCTACAGGGATACATTCTCGGGTTGAAGAAAAACTGTTTTTT
CDR3aa: CASSATGIHSRVEEKLFF

abundance: .
d_gene: .
v_gene: TRBV29-1
j_gene: TRBJ1-1
CDR3nt: TGCAGCGTTGGGAGGGGGGGGACTGAAGCTTTCTTT
CDR3aa: CSVGRGGTEAFF

abundance: .
d_gene: TRBD1
v_gene: TRBV5-1
j_gene: TRBJ2-6
CDR3nt: TGCGCCAGCAGCTGGACAGGTGGGAGCGCTGGGGCCAACGTCCTGACTTTC
CDR3aa: CASSWTGGSAGANVLTF

abundance: .
d_gene: TRBD1
v_gene: TRBV5-8
j_gene: TRBJ2-4
CDR3nt: TGTGCCAGCAGCTTGGGGAGGGACAGGGGGCGGACAGCCAAAAACATTCAGTACTTC
CDR3aa: CASSLGRDRGRTAKNIQYF

abundance: .
d_gene: .
v_gene: TRBV6-1
j_gene: TRBJ1-5
CDR3nt: TGTGCCAGCAGTGAATGGGAGGGCTCCAATCAGCCCCAGCATTTT
CDR3aa: CASSEWEGSNQPQHF

abundance: .
d_gene: .
v_gene: TRBV5-6
j_gene: TRBJ2-7
CDR3nt: TGTGCCAGCAGCCCCCCGGGGTGGGACGAGCAGTACTTC
CDR3aa: CASSPPGWDEQYF

abundance: once
d_gene: TRBD2
v_gene: TRBV5-1
j_gene: TRBJ2-1
CDR3nt: TGCGCCAGCAGCTTGGGCGCCGGGACTAGCTCTTACAATGAGCAGTTCTTC
CDR3aa: CASSLGAGTSSYNEQFF

abundance: .
d_gene: .
v_gene: TRBV12-3/TRBV12-4
j_gene: TRBJ1-1
CDR3nt: TGTGCCAGCAGAGGACAGACGAACACTGAAGCTTTCTTT
CDR3aa: CASRGQTNTEAFF

abundance: .
d_gene: TRBD1
v_gene: TRBV10-2
j_gene: TRBJ2-7
CDR3nt: TGCGCCACCTCCGGGACAGGGGGCCACGAGCAGTACTTC
CDR3aa: CATSGTGGHEQYF

abundance: once
d_gene: .
v_gene: TRBV6-5
j_gene: TRBJ2-4
CDR3nt: TGTGCCAGCAGTTACTCGGGGGACTCTCTAAAGGACATTCAGTACTTC
CDR3aa: CASSYSGDSLKDIQYF

abundance: .
d_gene: .
v_gene: TRBV24-1
j_gene: TRBJ1-3
CDR3nt: TGTGCCACCAGTGAGGCAGGAACTGGAAACACCATATATTTT
CDR3aa: CATSEAGTGNTIYF

abundance: once
d_gene: .
v_gene: TRBV20-1
j_gene: TRBJ2-7
CDR3nt: TGCAGTGTTAGGGGGGGGAGCGAGCAGTACTTC
CDR3aa: CSVRGGSEQYF

abundance: .
d_gene: .
v_gene: TRBV27
j_gene: TRBJ1-6
CDR3nt: TGTGCCAGCAGTTTAAGCCTAGTTGGGTCACCCCTCCACTTT
CDR3aa: CASSLSLVGSPLHF

abundance: once
d_gene: TRBD2
v_gene: TRBV7-3
j_gene: TRBJ2-1
CDR3nt: TGTGCCAGCAGCTCTAGCGGTAACTACAATGAGCAGTTCTTC
CDR3aa: CASSSSGNYNEQFF

abundance: .
d_gene: TRBD1
v_gene: TRBV5-1
j_gene: TRBJ2-5
CDR3nt: TGCGCCAGCAGCCGTTCCGGACAGGGGGTAGGAGAGACCCAGTACTTC
CDR3aa: CASSRSGQGVGETQYF

abundance: .
d_gene: .
v_gene: TRBV12-1
j_gene: TRBJ2-7
CDR3nt: TGTGCCAGCAGCTGCCCCGGACTAGACCGCCACGAGCAGTACTTC
CDR3aa: CASSCPGLDRHEQYF

abundance: .
d_gene: TRBD1
v_gene: TRBV30
j_gene: TRBJ1-5
CDR3nt: TGTGCCTGGAGTCCTGGACAGGGTCGCCAGCCCCAGCATTTT
CDR3aa: CAWSPGQGRQPQHF

abundance: .
d_gene: TRBD1
v_gene: TRBV2
j_gene: TRBJ2-4
CDR3nt: TGTGCCAGCAGCGACAGGGCCCACATTCAGTACTTC
CDR3aa: CASSDRAHIQYF